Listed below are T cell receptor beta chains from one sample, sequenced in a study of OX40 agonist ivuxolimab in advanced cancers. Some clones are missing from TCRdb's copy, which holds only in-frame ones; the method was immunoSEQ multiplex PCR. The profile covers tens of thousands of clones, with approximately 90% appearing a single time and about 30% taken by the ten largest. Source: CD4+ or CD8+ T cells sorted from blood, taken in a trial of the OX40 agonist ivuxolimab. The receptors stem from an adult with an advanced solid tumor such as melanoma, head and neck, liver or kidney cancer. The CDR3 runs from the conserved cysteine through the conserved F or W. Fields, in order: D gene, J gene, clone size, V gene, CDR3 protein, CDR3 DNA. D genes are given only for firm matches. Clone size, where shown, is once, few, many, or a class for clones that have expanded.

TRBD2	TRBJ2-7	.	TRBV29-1	CSVDLAGGYEQYF	TGCAGCGTTGACTTAGCGGGAGGCTACGAGCAGTACTTC
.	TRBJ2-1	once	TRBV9	CASSVEGNNEQFF	TGTGCCAGCAGCGTGGAGGGAAACAATGAGCAGTTCTTC
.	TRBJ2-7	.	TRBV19	CASGIGAGSHEQYF	TGTGCCAGTGGTATTGGGGCCGGGAGCCACGAGCAGTACTTC
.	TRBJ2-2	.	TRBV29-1	CSVEDFRDGNTGELFF	TGCAGCGTTGAAGATTTTAGGGACGGGAACACCGGGGAGCTGTTTTTT
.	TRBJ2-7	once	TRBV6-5	CASSYSNPYEQYF	TGTGCCAGCAGTTACTCGAACCCCTACGAGCAGTACTTC
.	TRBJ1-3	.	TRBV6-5	CASSYGSSSGNTIYF	TGTGCCAGCAGTTACGGCTCTAGCTCTGGAAACACCATATATTTT
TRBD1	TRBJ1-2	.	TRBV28	CASSLSDRVYGYTF	TGTGCCAGCAGTTTATCCGACAGGGTTTATGGCTACACCTTC
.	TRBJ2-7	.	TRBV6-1	CASEASETYEQYF	TGTGCCAGCGAGGCCAGTGAGACCTACGAGCAGTACTTC
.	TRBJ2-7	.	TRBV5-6	CASSLRSRQGFYEQYF	TGTGCCAGCAGCTTGCGTAGTCGGCAGGGGTTCTACGAGCAGTACTTC
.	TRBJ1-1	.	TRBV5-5	CASSLVGFGTEAFF	TGTGCCAGCAGCTTAGTTGGGTTTGGCACTGAAGCTTTCTTT
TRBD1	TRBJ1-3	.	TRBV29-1	CSVETGQGDRIGVNTIYF	TGCAGCGTTGAAACGGGACAGGGGGATCGAATCGGCGTCAACACCATATATTTT
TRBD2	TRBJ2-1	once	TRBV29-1	CSVEREWVVNEQFF	TGCAGCGTAGAGCGGGAGTGGGTAGTCAATGAGCAGTTCTTC
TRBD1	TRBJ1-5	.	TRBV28	CASSSDREQPQHF	TGTGCCAGCAGTTCTGACAGGGAGCAGCCCCAGCATTTT
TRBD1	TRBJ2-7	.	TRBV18	CASSRTGILYEQYF	TGTGCCAGCTCCAGGACAGGGATCCTCTACGAGCAGTACTTC
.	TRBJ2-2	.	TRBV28	CASSLDGYTGELFF	TGTGCCAGCAGTCTTGACGGGTACACCGGGGAGCTGTTTTTT
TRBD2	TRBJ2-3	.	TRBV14	CASSRNPPGLGTDTQYF	TGTGCCAGCAGCCGAAACCCCCCGGGACTAGGCACAGATACGCAGTATTTT
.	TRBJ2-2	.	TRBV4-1	CASSLGVNTGELFF	TGCGCCAGCAGCCTAGGGGTTAACACCGGGGAGCTGTTTTTT
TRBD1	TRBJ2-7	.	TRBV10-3	CAISGTENYEQYF	TGTGCCATTTCCGGGACAGAGAACTACGAGCAGTACTTC
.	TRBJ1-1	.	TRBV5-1	CASSLSTGPGNTEAFF	TGCGCCAGCAGCTTGTCGACGGGACCGGGGAACACTGAAGCTTTCTTT
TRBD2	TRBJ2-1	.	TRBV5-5	CASSLGTSGRNEQFF	TGTGCCAGCAGCTTGGGGACTAGCGGTCGCAATGAGCAGTTCTTC
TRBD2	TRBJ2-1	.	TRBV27	CASGRTSYNEQFF	TGTGCCAGCGGCAGGACTAGCTACAATGAGCAGTTCTTC
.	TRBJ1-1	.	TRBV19	CASSRTVMNTEAFF	TGTGCCAGTAGTCGGACAGTTATGAACACTGAAGCTTTCTTT